This TCR beta chain was sequenced during a study of spatial heterogeneity in lung cancer. Study summary: Consistently, beta-chain sequences turned up in larger numbers than alpha-chain sequences did. Matched bulk RNA-seq provided a T cell module score, and TCR transcript counts in tumor regions correlated strongly with it.

Study-wide points: Higher tumor mutation counts went along with higher counts of expanded intratumoral alpha and beta TCRs. The recorded estimate of tumor T cell coverage is around 6.5% for alpha chains and approximately 13% for beta chains.

This clonotype has just a few counts. Its specificity is not known. CDR3 size: 15 residues. The V and J ends lost 0 bases and 5 bases respectively, with 13 bases between them. Germline-derived CDR1 and CDR2 are SGHNT and YYREEE (reference sequence). TCRdb re-analysed the 5' RACE reads in MiXCR, keeping a single row per CDR3 protein. The repertoire has 9,500 to 10,000 distinct CDR3 sequences, about 6.5% of them found once; the top ten carry roughly 7%. The time point was: sample taken at primary tumor resection. Sequencing covered unsorted whole RNA taken from tumor, nontumor lung or frozen PBMC. The TCR comes from a female donor with early-stage non-small cell lung cancer. This rearrangement joins TRBV5-4 to TRBJ2-3; D might be TRBD1 or TRBD2, each matching 5 bases. The sample consisted of lung tumor tissue, taken at surgery. The CDR3 bases are TGTGCCAGCAGCTTGGGTCCGGGACCACAAGATACGCAGTATTTT. This sequence encodes CASSLGPGPQDTQYF.